A selection of T cell receptor beta chains follows, all from one sample in a study of T cell repertoires in cytomegalovirus infection. TCRdb analysed the reads with MiXCR anew, one entry per CDR3 protein. There are about 530,000 distinct CDR3 sequences in the sample; more than 25% occur only once, and roughly 13% lies in the top ten. The sample consisted of PBMCs. Receptors were obtained from a human donor in good health (CMV status not recorded). Some clones in this sample may be carry-over from other donors' samples. CDR3s include the opening cysteine and the closing phenylalanine or tryptophan. A D gene is named only where the DNA matches it firmly. Clone size is shown for a subset of rows, as once, few, many or a class of expanded clone.

v_gene: TRBV7-2; j_gene: TRBJ2-5; d_gene: .; abundance: many; CDR3nt: TGTGCCAGCAGCTTAGCGCAGGGACGGACGGCCCCAGGGGAGACCCAGTACTTC; CDR3aa: CASSLAQGRTAPGETQYF
v_gene: TRBV24-1; j_gene: TRBJ2-1; d_gene: .; abundance: few; CDR3nt: TGTGCCACCAGTGAAGACAATGAGCAGTTCTTC; CDR3aa: CATSEDNEQFF
v_gene: TRBV12-3/TRBV12-4; j_gene: TRBJ1-5; d_gene: .; abundance: .; CDR3nt: TGTGCCAGCAGCTCTACACTCTACAATCAGCCCCAGCATTTT; CDR3aa: CASSSTLYNQPQHF
v_gene: TRBV11-3; j_gene: TRBJ1-1; d_gene: TRBD1; abundance: .; CDR3nt: TGTGCCAGCAGCTTATGTACAGGGGGTATGTGCACTGAAGCTTTCTTT; CDR3aa: CASSLCTGGMCTEAFF
v_gene: TRBV18; j_gene: TRBJ2-1; d_gene: TRBD1; abundance: .; CDR3nt: TGTGCCAGCCGAGGGACAGAACTATGGAATGAGCAGTTCTTC; CDR3aa: CASRGTELWNEQFF
v_gene: TRBV7-2; j_gene: TRBJ2-7; d_gene: TRBD2; abundance: many; CDR3nt: TGTGCCAGCAGCCGTTCAGAGCGGGAGGGCGGGCAGTACTTC; CDR3aa: CASSRSEREGGQYF
v_gene: TRBV6-6; j_gene: TRBJ2-7; d_gene: TRBD1; abundance: .; CDR3nt: TGTGCCAGCAAGGGACAGGGTTACTACGAGCAGTACTTC; CDR3aa: CASKGQGYYEQYF
v_gene: TRBV28; j_gene: TRBJ2-1; d_gene: TRBD1; abundance: few; CDR3nt: TGTGCCAGCAGTACACCGGGACAGGGCCACAATGAGCAGTTCTTC; CDR3aa: CASSTPGQGHNEQFF
v_gene: TRBV12-3/TRBV12-4; j_gene: TRBJ1-1; d_gene: .; abundance: .; CDR3nt: TGTGCCAGCAGTTCCATGTTTGCTGAAGCTTTCTTT; CDR3aa: CASSSMFAEAFF
v_gene: TRBV6-5; j_gene: TRBJ2-3; d_gene: TRBD2; abundance: few; CDR3nt: TGTGCCAGCAGTTACCCAAGGCGGGAGGGCCGAGTTACGCAGTATTTT; CDR3aa: CASSYPRREGRVTQYF
v_gene: TRBV3-1; j_gene: TRBJ1-2; d_gene: .; abundance: few; CDR3nt: TGTGCCAGCAGCCATGTCAATACGAACTATGGCTACACCTTC; CDR3aa: CASSHVNTNYGYTF
v_gene: TRBV6-2/TRBV6-3; j_gene: TRBJ1-5; d_gene: .; abundance: .; CDR3nt: TGTGCCAGCAGTTACTTCATCCGGGGCGGGTTGTTGCAGCCCCAGCATTTT; CDR3aa: CASSYFIRGGLLQPQHF
v_gene: TRBV6-1; j_gene: TRBJ1-1; d_gene: TRBD1; abundance: few; CDR3nt: TGTGCCAGCAGTGAATTAAAGGGGGCCGGGAACACTGAAGCTTTCTTT; CDR3aa: CASSELKGAGNTEAFF
v_gene: TRBV2; j_gene: TRBJ2-2; d_gene: TRBD2; abundance: .; CDR3nt: TGTGCCACCCTGGGGAGCGGGGAAAACACCGGGGAGCTGTTTTTT; CDR3aa: CATLGSGENTGELFF
v_gene: TRBV11-2; j_gene: TRBJ2-5; d_gene: TRBD1; abundance: few; CDR3nt: TGTGCCAGCAGCCCGAGGGGGCCCCGACAAGAGACCCAGTACTTC; CDR3aa: CASSPRGPRQETQYF
v_gene: TRBV11-2; j_gene: TRBJ1-1; d_gene: .; abundance: .; CDR3nt: TGTGCCAGCAGCTCCGGCCGTACCGGGTTCCGGGGCACTGAAGCTTTCTTT; CDR3aa: CASSSGRTGFRGTEAFF